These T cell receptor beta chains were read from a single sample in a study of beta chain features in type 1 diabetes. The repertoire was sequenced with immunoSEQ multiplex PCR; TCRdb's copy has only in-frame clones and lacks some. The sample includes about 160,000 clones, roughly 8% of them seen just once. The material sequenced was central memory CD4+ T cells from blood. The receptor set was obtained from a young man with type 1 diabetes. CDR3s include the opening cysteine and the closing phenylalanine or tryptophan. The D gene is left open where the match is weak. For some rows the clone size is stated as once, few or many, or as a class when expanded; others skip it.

CDR3aa: CASSPQTGQETQYF; CDR3nt: TGTGCCAGCAGCCCTCAGACTGGGCAAGAGACCCAGTACTTC; j_gene: TRBJ2-5; v_gene: TRBV9; d_gene: NA; abundance: few
CDR3aa: CATRSSDRVKTQYF; CDR3nt: TGTGCCACCAGAAGTAGCGACCGAGTGAAGACCCAGTACTTC; j_gene: TRBJ2-5; v_gene: TRBV15; d_gene: NA; abundance: NA
CDR3aa: CASNSLGQGGTEAFF; CDR3nt: TGTGCCAGCAATAGCCTCGGGCAGGGGGGCACTGAAGCTTTCTTT; j_gene: TRBJ1-1; v_gene: TRBV19; d_gene: TRBD1; abundance: NA
CDR3aa: CASSPPGLADEQYF; CDR3nt: TGTGCCAGCTCACCACCGGGACTAGCCGACGAGCAGTACTTC; j_gene: TRBJ2-7; v_gene: TRBV18; d_gene: TRBD2; abundance: few
CDR3aa: CSYGGTGITDTQYF; CDR3nt: TGCAGCTATGGCGGGACAGGGATTACAGATACGCAGTATTTT; j_gene: TRBJ2-3; v_gene: TRBV29-1; d_gene: TRBD1; abundance: few
CDR3aa: CASAKTGGPNSYEQYF; CDR3nt: TGTGCCAGCGCCAAGACGGGGGGACCCAACTCCTACGAGCAGTACTTC; j_gene: TRBJ2-7; v_gene: TRBV28; d_gene: TRBD2; abundance: NA
CDR3aa: CASSYPSQGYEQYF; CDR3nt: TGTGCCAGCAGTTACCCAAGCCAGGGTTACGAGCAGTACTTC; j_gene: TRBJ2-7; v_gene: TRBV6-6; d_gene: NA; abundance: NA
CDR3aa: CASSFDGDTGVFAYEQYF; CDR3nt: TGTGCCAGCAGCTTTGATGGGGACACAGGGGTCTTTGCCTACGAGCAGTACTTC; j_gene: TRBJ2-7; v_gene: TRBV5-6; d_gene: TRBD1; abundance: NA
CDR3aa: CASSLEYSYEQYF; CDR3nt: TGCGCCAGCAGCTTGGAGTACAGCTACGAGCAGTACTTC; j_gene: TRBJ2-7; v_gene: TRBV5-1; d_gene: NA; abundance: many
CDR3aa: CASSPDGEKETQYF; CDR3nt: TGTGCCAGCAGCCCTGATGGGGAGAAAGAGACCCAGTACTTC; j_gene: TRBJ2-5; v_gene: TRBV7-9; d_gene: NA; abundance: few
CDR3aa: CASWPLGGKSNQPQHF; CDR3nt: TGTGCCAGCTGGCCCCTTGGGGGGAAAAGCAATCAGCCCCAGCATTTT; j_gene: TRBJ1-5; v_gene: TRBV28; d_gene: NA; abundance: NA
CDR3aa: CASSLSTGALYNEQFF; CDR3nt: TGCGCCAGCAGTCTTTCAACGGGTGCCCTCTACAATGAGCAGTTCTTC; j_gene: TRBJ2-1; v_gene: TRBV10-2; d_gene: NA; abundance: few
CDR3aa: CASSPTGDGRGHTEAFF; CDR3nt: TGTGCCAGCAGCCCCACAGGCGATGGCAGGGGGCACACTGAAGCTTTCTTT; j_gene: TRBJ1-1; v_gene: TRBV9; d_gene: TRBD1; abundance: few
CDR3aa: CASSFKEYQPQHF; CDR3nt: TGTGCCAGCAGTTTCAAGGAGTATCAGCCCCAGCATTTT; j_gene: TRBJ1-5; v_gene: TRBV27; d_gene: NA; abundance: NA
CDR3aa: CASSREQGLWDQYF; CDR3nt: TGTGCCAGCAGCCGGGAGCAGGGACTCTGGGACCAGTACTTC; j_gene: TRBJ2-5; v_gene: TRBV4-2; d_gene: NA; abundance: NA
CDR3aa: CASSLQGALGEKLFF; CDR3nt: TGTGCCAGCAGCTTGCAGGGGGCTTTAGGTGAAAAACTGTTTTTT; j_gene: TRBJ1-4; v_gene: TRBV5-4; d_gene: TRBD1; abundance: NA
CDR3aa: CASRGGGIETQYF; CDR3nt: TGTGCCTCCCGGGGGGGTGGTATTGAGACCCAGTACTTC; j_gene: TRBJ2-5; v_gene: TRBV19; d_gene: TRBD2; abundance: few
CDR3aa: CASRLAGYTGELFF; CDR3nt: TGTGCCAGCAGGCTAGCGGGTTACACCGGGGAGCTGTTTTTT; j_gene: TRBJ2-2; v_gene: TRBV27; d_gene: TRBD2; abundance: few
CDR3aa: CASSQELSQPQHF; CDR3nt: TGCGCCAGCAGCCAAGAGTTGAGTCAGCCCCAGCATTTT; j_gene: TRBJ1-5; v_gene: TRBV4-3; d_gene: NA; abundance: NA
CDR3aa: CSASGDSEAFF; CDR3nt: TGCAGTGCTAGCGGCGACAGTGAAGCTTTCTTT; j_gene: TRBJ1-1; v_gene: TRBV20-1; d_gene: NA; abundance: few
CDR3aa: CASSPNSGTSGRADTQYF; CDR3nt: TGTGCCAGCAGCCCCAACTCCGGGACTAGCGGGAGGGCCGATACGCAGTATTTT; j_gene: TRBJ2-3; v_gene: TRBV4-2; d_gene: TRBD2; abundance: few
CDR3aa: CASGGQRETQYF; CDR3nt: TGTGCCAGCGGGGGACAGCGGGAGACCCAGTACTTC; j_gene: TRBJ2-5; v_gene: TRBV2; d_gene: TRBD1; abundance: NA
CDR3aa: CAWSPPTAGSPGELFF; CDR3nt: TGTGCCTGGAGCCCTCCGACAGCGGGTTCGCCCGGGGAGCTGTTTTTT; j_gene: TRBJ2-2; v_gene: TRBV30; d_gene: NA; abundance: few
CDR3aa: CASGLVLGRGLYNEQFF; CDR3nt: TGTGCTAGTGGTTTGGTACTAGGGCGGGGCCTCTACAATGAGCAGTTCTTC; j_gene: TRBJ2-1; v_gene: TRBV12-5; d_gene: NA; abundance: NA
CDR3aa: CASSSRPGQGTYEQYF; CDR3nt: TGTGCCAGTAGCTCAAGACCGGGACAGGGGACCTACGAGCAGTACTTC; j_gene: TRBJ2-7; v_gene: TRBV19; d_gene: TRBD1; abundance: few
CDR3aa: CASNLQGTNEKLFF; CDR3nt: TGTGCCAGCAATTTACAGGGGACCAATGAAAAACTGTTTTTT; j_gene: TRBJ1-4; v_gene: TRBV6-6; d_gene: TRBD1; abundance: NA
CDR3aa: CASQDRGKLFF; CDR3nt: TGTGCCAGCCAGGACAGGGGAAAACTGTTTTTT; j_gene: TRBJ1-4; v_gene: TRBV28; d_gene: TRBD1; abundance: few
CDR3aa: CSVGLVGYEQYF; CDR3nt: TGCAGCGTTGGCCTGGTCGGCTACGAGCAGTACTTC; j_gene: TRBJ2-7; v_gene: TRBV29-1; d_gene: NA; abundance: NA
CDR3aa: CASTWDRGRNTEAFF; CDR3nt: TGTGCCAGCACCTGGGACAGGGGGCGGAACACTGAAGCTTTCTTT; j_gene: TRBJ1-1; v_gene: TRBV2; d_gene: TRBD1; abundance: few
CDR3aa: CASSETGKITNSPLHF; CDR3nt: TGTGCCAGCAGCGAAACAGGGAAAATTACTAATTCACCCCTCCACTTT; j_gene: TRBJ1-6; v_gene: TRBV9; d_gene: NA; abundance: few
CDR3aa: CASRLGLAGVNEQFF; CDR3nt: TGTGCCAGCAGACTGGGACTAGCGGGAGTTAATGAGCAGTTCTTC; j_gene: TRBJ2-1; v_gene: TRBV5-4; d_gene: TRBD2; abundance: NA
CDR3aa: CASSVRGLDGYTF; CDR3nt: TGTGCCAGCAGTGTTAGGGGGCTGGATGGCTACACCTTC; j_gene: TRBJ1-2; v_gene: TRBV25-1; d_gene: TRBD1; abundance: NA
CDR3aa: CASSIVYEGPSYQETQYF; CDR3nt: TGTGCCAGTAGTATAGTGTATGAGGGCCCCTCGTACCAAGAGACCCAGTACTTC; j_gene: TRBJ2-5; v_gene: TRBV19; d_gene: NA; abundance: NA
CDR3aa: CASSEVGQGRTEAFF; CDR3nt: TGTGCCAGCAGTGAGGTAGGACAGGGGCGAACTGAAGCTTTCTTT; j_gene: TRBJ1-1; v_gene: TRBV25-1; d_gene: TRBD1; abundance: NA
CDR3aa: CSSGQTNYGYTF; CDR3nt: TGCAGCTCTGGGCAAACAAACTATGGCTACACCTTC; j_gene: TRBJ1-2; v_gene: TRBV29-1; d_gene: NA; abundance: few
CDR3aa: CASSPQGMDEKLFF; CDR3nt: TGTGCCAGCAGCCCCCAGGGGATGGATGAAAAACTGTTTTTT; j_gene: TRBJ1-4; v_gene: TRBV7-8; d_gene: NA; abundance: NA
CDR3aa: CASSRSGAETQYF; CDR3nt: TGCGCCAGCAGCAGATCAGGGGCGGAGACCCAGTACTTC; j_gene: TRBJ2-5; v_gene: TRBV5-1; d_gene: NA; abundance: NA
CDR3aa: CSVAVSSGTDTQYF; CDR3nt: TGCAGCGTGGCCGTTTCGTCAGGCACAGATACGCAGTATTTT; j_gene: TRBJ2-3; v_gene: TRBV29-1; d_gene: NA; abundance: NA
CDR3aa: CASSPDRGSYEQYF; CDR3nt: TGTGCCAGCAGTCCCGACAGGGGCTCCTACGAGCAGTACTTC; j_gene: TRBJ2-7; v_gene: TRBV4-2; d_gene: TRBD1; abundance: NA
CDR3aa: CASSQGLPNEQFF; CDR3nt: TGTGCCAGCAGCCAAGGACTGCCCAATGAGCAGTTCTTC; j_gene: TRBJ2-1; v_gene: TRBV4-2; d_gene: NA; abundance: NA
CDR3aa: CAWSAKNVLTF; CDR3nt: TGTGCCTGGAGTGCAAAAAACGTCCTGACTTTC; j_gene: TRBJ2-6; v_gene: TRBV30; d_gene: NA; abundance: NA
CDR3aa: CASSYSGGRARETQYF; CDR3nt: TGTGCCAGCAGTTACTCTGGGGGGAGGGCCAGAGAGACCCAGTACTTC; j_gene: TRBJ2-5; v_gene: TRBV6-5; d_gene: TRBD2; abundance: NA
CDR3aa: CASSQQGQVLFF; CDR3nt: TGTGCCAGCAGCCAACAGGGCCAAGTCCTGTTTTTT; j_gene: TRBJ2-2; v_gene: TRBV28; d_gene: NA; abundance: NA
CDR3aa: CASSLPAVEEGTQYF; CDR3nt: TGTGCCAGCAGCTTACCAGCCGTAGAGGAAGGGACCCAGTACTTC; j_gene: TRBJ2-5; v_gene: TRBV7-2; d_gene: NA; abundance: NA
CDR3aa: CASSAEAGGRTGELFF; CDR3nt: TGTGCCAGCAGCGCAGAAGCGGGGGGACGCACCGGGGAGCTGTTTTTT; j_gene: TRBJ2-2; v_gene: TRBV9; d_gene: TRBD2; abundance: NA
CDR3aa: CASSLDPGSYEQYF; CDR3nt: TGTGCCAGCAGCTTAGATCCAGGCTCCTACGAGCAGTACTTC; j_gene: TRBJ2-7; v_gene: TRBV11-2; d_gene: NA; abundance: few
CDR3aa: CASSSGSGRYIDTQYF; CDR3nt: TGCGCCAGCAGCTCCGGTAGCGGGAGGTATATAGATACGCAGTATTTT; j_gene: TRBJ2-3; v_gene: TRBV5-1; d_gene: TRBD2; abundance: NA
CDR3aa: CASSLMGQQETQYF; CDR3nt: TGTGCCAGCAGCCTTATGGGACAGCAAGAGACCCAGTACTTC; j_gene: TRBJ2-5; v_gene: TRBV5-4; d_gene: TRBD1; abundance: few
CDR3aa: CASSRTGSGTGELFF; CDR3nt: TGTGCCAGCAGTCGGACAGGGTCGGGGACCGGGGAGCTGTTTTTT; j_gene: TRBJ2-2; v_gene: TRBV2; d_gene: TRBD1; abundance: NA
CDR3aa: CASSRDRGEKLFF; CDR3nt: TGTGCCAGCAGCCGAGATCGGGGTGAAAAACTGTTTTTT; j_gene: TRBJ1-4; v_gene: TRBV7-2; d_gene: NA; abundance: NA
CDR3aa: CASRKPGTDNTEAFF; CDR3nt: TGTGCCAGCAGGAAACCCGGGACAGACAACACTGAAGCTTTCTTT; j_gene: TRBJ1-1; v_gene: TRBV14; d_gene: TRBD1; abundance: NA
CDR3aa: CASSARARYQETQYF; CDR3nt: TGTGCCAGCAGCGCCCGAGCGAGGTACCAAGAGACCCAGTACTTC; j_gene: TRBJ2-5; v_gene: TRBV5-6; d_gene: NA; abundance: few
CDR3aa: CASRSGTEVYEQYF; CDR3nt: TGCGCCAGCAGATCTGGGACAGAGGTCTACGAGCAGTACTTC; j_gene: TRBJ2-7; v_gene: TRBV5-1; d_gene: TRBD1; abundance: NA
CDR3aa: CASSMPGTGVYGYTF; CDR3nt: TGTGCCAGTAGTATGCCCGGGACAGGGGTTTATGGCTACACCTTC; j_gene: TRBJ1-2; v_gene: TRBV19; d_gene: TRBD1; abundance: few